A single sample is the source of the 17 T cell receptor beta chains below, sequenced in a study of monozygotic twins with inflammatory bowel disease. TCRdb reanalyzed the 5' RACE reads, giving one entry per CDR3 protein sequence and no DNA. Here the sample table reports roughly 160,000 distinct CDR3 sequences. The sequencing input was blood. These receptors came from a human donor with ulcerative colitis or Crohn's disease, or a healthy co-twin of an affected twin (not recorded which).

The V call is TRBV12-3 or TRBV12-4, the J call TRBJ2-7; TCRdb calls TRBD1, which cannot be checked without DNA. The CDR3 is made up of 17 amino acids. This CDR3 is CASSFAGQAPSGSEQYF.

The chain couples TRBV27 to TRBJ2-1; with no DNA, the TCRdb D assignment of TRBD2 cannot be verified. From germline, CDR1 is MNHEY and CDR2 SMNVEV (reference sequence). This CDR3 region has 16 residues. The CDR3 is CASSLGMVGLALEQFF.

This chain links TRBV6-1 with TRBJ1-3. The V gene's germline CDR1 is MNHNS and CDR2 SASEGT. The CDR3 is 14 amino acids. The CDR3 loop reads CASSELASGNTTYF.

The chain combines TRBV12-3 or TRBV12-4 with TRBJ1-1; without DNA, the TCRdb call of TRBD1 cannot be checked. This CDR3 region has 13 residues. The CDR3 here is CASTQGVNTEAFF.

This chain links TRBV5-1 with TRBJ2-1. CDR3 size: 15 residues. Germline CDR1 is SGHRS and CDR2 is YFSETQ. The CDR3: CASSLVAGRYNEQFF.

The V and J genes are TRBV12-3 or TRBV12-4 and TRBJ1-4; the TRBD1 assignment by TCRdb is unverifiable without DNA. The CDR3 extends over 15 amino acids. The CDR3 spells CASRPTGGEDEKLFF.

The CDR3 here is CASSYSPGAGGWRLGEKLFF. The chain is built from TRBV6-2 or TRBV6-3 and TRBJ1-4; TCRdb picks TRBD1, but there is no DNA to check that call. Germline CDR1 MNHEY, CDR2 SVGEGT. The CDR3 runs 20 residues.

The genes are TRBV20-1 and TRBJ2-7; TCRdb's D call, TRBD1, is unchecked because there is no DNA. This CDR3 region has 17 residues. CDR1 is DFQATT, CDR2 SNEGSKA, per germline (reference sequence). CDR3 in amino acids: CSARGQFPNLGIYEQYF.

The rearrangement joins TRBV7-2 to TRBJ2-7; TCRdb reports TRBD1, a call that lacks DNA to check it against. The CDR3 loop spans 14 amino acids. Germline-derived CDR1 and CDR2 are SGHTA and FQGNSA. CDR3 in amino acids: CASSLGTGDGEQYF.

The CDR3 protein is CATTTGYNEQFF. The rearrangement uses TRBV6-5 and TRBJ2-1; without DNA, the TCRdb call of TRBD1 cannot be checked. Germline values: CDR1 MNHEY, CDR2 SVGAGI. The CDR3 has 12 amino acids.

The chain's CDR3 is CASSLAAGGSPYEQYF. The chain uses TRBV7-2 and TRBJ2-7; TCRdb picks TRBD2, but there is no DNA to check that call. The CDR3 contains 16 residues. The V gene's germline CDR1 is SGHTA and CDR2 FQGNSA. The full variable domain, its missing parts supplied by reference TRBV7-2 and TRBJ2-7, is GAGVSQSPSNKVTEKGKDVELRCDPISGHTALYWYRQSLGQGLEFLIYFQGNSAPDKSGLPSDRFSAERTGGSVSTLTIQRTQQEDSAVYLCASSLAAGGSPYEQYFGPGTRLTVT.

J is TRBJ2-3 and V is TRBV20-1; TCRdb calls TRBD2, which cannot be checked without DNA. The germline gives CDR1 DFQATT, CDR2 SNEGSKA (reference sequence). This CDR3 spans 18 amino acids. The CDR3 here is CSASLLAGAVIGTDTQYF.

The chain has TRBV5-1 and TRBJ1-6; the TRBD1 assignment by TCRdb is unverifiable without DNA. The CDR3 has 17 residues. Germline V gene lookup returns CDR1 SGHRS and CDR2 YFSETQ. CDR3 residues: CASSPTGGSSYNSPLHF.

The chain uses TRBV5-6 and TRBJ1-2; the D call from TCRdb, TRBD1, cannot be confirmed without DNA. The germline V gene encodes CDR1 SGHDT and CDR2 YYEEEE. The CDR3 is 15 residues long. The CDR3 here is CASSPGTATNYGYTF.

V usage is TRBV7-6 and J usage is TRBJ2-7; TCRdb designates TRBD1, a call that cannot be tested without DNA. The CDR3 sequence is 15 residues long. CDR1 and CDR2 from the germline V gene are SGHVS and FNYEAQ. CDR3 region: CASSREVGATYEQYF.

The chain carries TRBV12-3 or TRBV12-4 and TRBJ2-5. The CDR3 is made up of 13 amino acids. CDR3: CASSPGRTETQYF.

This chain uses TRBV5-1 with TRBJ1-6; TCRdb outputs TRBD1, but without DNA this stays unchecked. This CDR3 contains 14 residues. CDR1 and CDR2 from the germline V gene are SGHRS and YFSETQ. The chain's CDR3 is CASTLRTGGSPLHF.